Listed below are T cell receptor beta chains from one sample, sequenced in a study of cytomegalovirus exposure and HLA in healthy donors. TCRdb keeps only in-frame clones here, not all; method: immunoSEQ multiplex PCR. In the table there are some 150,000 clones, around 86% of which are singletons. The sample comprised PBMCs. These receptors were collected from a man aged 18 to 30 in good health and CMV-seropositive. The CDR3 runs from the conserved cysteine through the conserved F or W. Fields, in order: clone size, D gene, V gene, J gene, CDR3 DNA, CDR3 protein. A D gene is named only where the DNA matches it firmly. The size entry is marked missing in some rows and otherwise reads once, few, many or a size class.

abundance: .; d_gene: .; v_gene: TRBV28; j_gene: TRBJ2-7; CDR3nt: TGTGCCAGCAGTTTACACAGTGAAGAGCAGTACTTC; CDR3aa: CASSLHSEEQYF
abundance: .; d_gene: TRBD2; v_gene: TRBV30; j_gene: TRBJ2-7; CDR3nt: TGTGCCTGGGGCGGAGACGCTACTAGCGGGAGTTGCGACGAGCAGTACTTC; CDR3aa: CAWGGDATSGSCDEQYF
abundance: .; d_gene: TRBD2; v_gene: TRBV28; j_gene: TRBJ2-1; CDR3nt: TGTGCCAGCAGCCCAAGGGGGGGAACCGGGACTAGCGGTCACAATGAGCAGTTCTTC; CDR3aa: CASSPRGGTGTSGHNEQFF
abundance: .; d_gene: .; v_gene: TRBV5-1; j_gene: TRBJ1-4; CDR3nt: TGCGCCAGCAGCTTGGCAGGGATATTTGGGGAAAAACTGTTTTTT; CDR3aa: CASSLAGIFGEKLFF
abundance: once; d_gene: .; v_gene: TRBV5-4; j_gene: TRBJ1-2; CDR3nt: TGTGCCAGCAGCTTGGGCCTAGGGGACTCGGGCTACACCTTC; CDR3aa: CASSLGLGDSGYTF
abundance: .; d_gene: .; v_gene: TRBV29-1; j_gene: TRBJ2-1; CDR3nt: TGCAGCGTCGAAGCGGAGAACTACAATGAGCAGTTCTTC; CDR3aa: CSVEAENYNEQFF
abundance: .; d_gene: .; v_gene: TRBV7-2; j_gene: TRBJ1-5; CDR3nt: TGTGCCAGCAGCCCTGACAGGTTTCAGCCCCAGCATTTT; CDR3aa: CASSPDRFQPQHF
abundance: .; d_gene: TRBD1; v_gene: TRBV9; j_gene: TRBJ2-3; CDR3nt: TGTGCCAGCAGCGTGGGACAGGGGGCAGGTACGCAGTATTTT; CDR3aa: CASSVGQGAGTQYF
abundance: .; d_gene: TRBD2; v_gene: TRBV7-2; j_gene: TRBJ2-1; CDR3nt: TGTGCCAGCAGTTATAGCGGGAGGGTGTCCTACAATGAGCAGTTCTTC; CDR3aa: CASSYSGRVSYNEQFF
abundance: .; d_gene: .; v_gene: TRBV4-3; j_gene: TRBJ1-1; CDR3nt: TGCGCCAGCAGCCAAATGGGGGCGAACACTGAAGCTTTCTTT; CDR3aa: CASSQMGANTEAFF
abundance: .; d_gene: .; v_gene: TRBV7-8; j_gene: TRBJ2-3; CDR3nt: TGTGCCAGCGGGGGGAACACAGATACGCAGTATTTT; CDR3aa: CASGGNTDTQYF
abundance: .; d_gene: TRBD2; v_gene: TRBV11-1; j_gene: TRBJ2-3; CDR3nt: TGTGCCAGCAGCTTAGCGGAAGCGGGAGGGCCGGCAGATACGCAGTATTTT; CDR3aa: CASSLAEAGGPADTQYF
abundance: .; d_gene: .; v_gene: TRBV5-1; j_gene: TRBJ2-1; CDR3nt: TGCGCCAGCAGCCCGCGCGGTGACAATGAGCAGTTCTTC; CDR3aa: CASSPRGDNEQFF
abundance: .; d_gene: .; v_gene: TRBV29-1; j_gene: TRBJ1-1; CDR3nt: TGCAGCGTTGATAGCGGGGACGTCCTTGAAGCTTTCTTT; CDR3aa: CSVDSGDVLEAFF
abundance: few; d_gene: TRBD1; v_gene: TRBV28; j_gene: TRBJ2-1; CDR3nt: TGTGCCAGCAGTCCCGGGACAGGGCCCAACAATGAGCAGTTCTTC; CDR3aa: CASSPGTGPNNEQFF
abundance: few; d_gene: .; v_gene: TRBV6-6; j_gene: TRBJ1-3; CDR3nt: TGTGCCAGCACCCCCCAGGGAACTGGAAACACCATATATTTT; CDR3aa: CASTPQGTGNTIYF
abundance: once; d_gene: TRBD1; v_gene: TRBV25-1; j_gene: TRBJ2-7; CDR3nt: TGTGCCAGCAGTGAATACGAGGAGGGGACAGGGGACTCCTACGAGCAGTACTTC; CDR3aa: CASSEYEEGTGDSYEQYF
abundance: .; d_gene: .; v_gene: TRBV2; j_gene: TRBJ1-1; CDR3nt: TGTGCCAGCAGTGAGGCCCCGAACACTGAAGCTTTCTTT; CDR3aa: CASSEAPNTEAFF
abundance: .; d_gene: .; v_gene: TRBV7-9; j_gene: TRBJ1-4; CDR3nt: TGTGCCAGCAGCCTAGGTTATAATGAAAAACTGTTTTTT; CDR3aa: CASSLGYNEKLFF
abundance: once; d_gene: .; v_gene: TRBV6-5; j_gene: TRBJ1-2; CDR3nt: TGTGCCAGCAGCGCCGGGGGGACCCGGGGCTACACCTTC; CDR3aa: CASSAGGTRGYTF
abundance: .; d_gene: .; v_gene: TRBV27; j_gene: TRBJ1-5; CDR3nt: TGTGCCAGCAGTGTCAGGGCAGTTAGCAATCAGCCCCAGCATTTT; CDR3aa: CASSVRAVSNQPQHF
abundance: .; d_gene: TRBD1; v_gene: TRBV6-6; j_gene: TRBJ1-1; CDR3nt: TGTGCCAGCATAGGACAGGCGAACACTGAAGCTTTCTTT; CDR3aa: CASIGQANTEAFF
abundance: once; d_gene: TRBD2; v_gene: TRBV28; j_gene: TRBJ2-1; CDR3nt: TGTGCCAGCAGTGCACCGACTAGCGGGAAATACAATGAGCAGTTCTTC; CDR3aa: CASSAPTSGKYNEQFF
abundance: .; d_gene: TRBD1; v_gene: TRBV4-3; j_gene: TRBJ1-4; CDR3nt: TGCGCCAGCAGCAAGGGACAGGGGGGCACTAATGAAAAACTGTTTTTT; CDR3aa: CASSKGQGGTNEKLFF
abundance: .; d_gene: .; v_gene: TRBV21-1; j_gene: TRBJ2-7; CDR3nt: TGTGCCAGCAGAAGGTTTTACAGGGGGAACTACGAGCAGTACTTC; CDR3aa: CASRRFYRGNYEQYF
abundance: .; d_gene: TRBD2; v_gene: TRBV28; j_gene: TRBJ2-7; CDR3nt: TGTGCCAGCAGAGACCCGGGACTAGCGTCATACGAGCAGTACTTC; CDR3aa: CASRDPGLASYEQYF
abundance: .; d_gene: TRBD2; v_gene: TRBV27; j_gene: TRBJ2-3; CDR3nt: TGTGCCAGCAATGGTAGACTAGCGGGGACCGGAGATACGCAGTATTTT; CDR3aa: CASNGRLAGTGDTQYF
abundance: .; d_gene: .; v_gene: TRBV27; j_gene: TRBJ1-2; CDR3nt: TGTGCCAGCAGGCGGGGCCGGGACTATGGCTACACCTTC; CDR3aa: CASRRGRDYGYTF
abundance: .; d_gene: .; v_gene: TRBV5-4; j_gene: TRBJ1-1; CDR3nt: TGTGCCAGCAGCTTGGCCGGTCAGGGCGGTGAAGCTTTCTTT; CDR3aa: CASSLAGQGGEAFF
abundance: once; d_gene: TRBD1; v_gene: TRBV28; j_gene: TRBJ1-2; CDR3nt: TGTGCCATAGTGACGGGACAGGGTTCTGGAGGCTACACCTTC; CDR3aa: CAIVTGQGSGGYTF
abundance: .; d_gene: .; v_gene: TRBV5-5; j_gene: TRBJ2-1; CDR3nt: TGTGCCAGCAGTTTGAGGGGACCTCCAGGGGATGAGCAGTTCTTC; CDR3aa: CASSLRGPPGDEQFF
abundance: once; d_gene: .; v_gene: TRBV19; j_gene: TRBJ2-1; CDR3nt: TGTGCCAGTAGGCCTCGAAAGGGGGGACTAAGCTCCTACAATGAGCAGTTCTTC; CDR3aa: CASRPRKGGLSSYNEQFF
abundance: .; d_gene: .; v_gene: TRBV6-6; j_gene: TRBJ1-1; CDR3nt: TGTGCCAGCAGTTATCCGGGGGGCTACACTGAAGCTTTCTTT; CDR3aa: CASSYPGGYTEAFF
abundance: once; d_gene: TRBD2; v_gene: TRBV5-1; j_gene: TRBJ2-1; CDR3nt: TGCGCCACCCAGACTAGCGGGAATGAGCAGTTCTTC; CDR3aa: CATQTSGNEQFF
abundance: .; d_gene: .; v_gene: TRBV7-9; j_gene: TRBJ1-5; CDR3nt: TGTGCCAGCGCGAGAGGCCTTGGCAATCAGCCCCAGCATTTT; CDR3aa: CASARGLGNQPQHF
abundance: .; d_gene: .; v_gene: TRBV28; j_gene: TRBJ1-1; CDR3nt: TGTGCCAGTAAACAAGGGTCGCGGGGGACCACTGAAGCTTTCTTT; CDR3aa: CASKQGSRGTTEAFF
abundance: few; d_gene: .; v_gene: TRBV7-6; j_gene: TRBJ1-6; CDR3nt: TGTGCCAGCAGCTTGGCACAGGGCGGCTCACCCCTCCACTTT; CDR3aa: CASSLAQGGSPLHF
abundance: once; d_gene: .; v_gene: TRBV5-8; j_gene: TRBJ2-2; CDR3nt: TGTGCCAGCAGCTTGTTTGGATCGGGGTCCTATTATGCGGAGCTGTTTTTT; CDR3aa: CASSLFGSGSYYAELFF
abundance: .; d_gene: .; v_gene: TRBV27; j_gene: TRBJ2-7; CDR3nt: TGTGCCAGCAGTTTCCGAACAGGGAACGAGCAGTACTTC; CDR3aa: CASSFRTGNEQYF
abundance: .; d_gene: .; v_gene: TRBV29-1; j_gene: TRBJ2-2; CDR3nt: TGCAGCGTTCTAACCGCGAACACCGGGGAGCTGTTTTTT; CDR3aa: CSVLTANTGELFF
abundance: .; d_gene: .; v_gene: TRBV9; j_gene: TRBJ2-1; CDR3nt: TGTGCCAGCAGCGTAGGCTGGTGTACTAGCTGTCGTTACAATGAGCAGTTCTTC; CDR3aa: CASSVGWCTSCRYNEQFF
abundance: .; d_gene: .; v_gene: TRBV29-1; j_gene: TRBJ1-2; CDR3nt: TGCAGCGCTCCCAGCGTAAGAGGAGGCTACACCTTC; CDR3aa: CSAPSVRGGYTF
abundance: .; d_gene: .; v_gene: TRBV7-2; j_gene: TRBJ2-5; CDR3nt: TGTGCCAGCAGCTTCAGGGGCCGACAAGAGACCCAGTACTTC; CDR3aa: CASSFRGRQETQYF
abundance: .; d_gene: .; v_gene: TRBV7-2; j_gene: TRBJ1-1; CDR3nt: TGTGCCAGCAGCTTAGCACAGGGATACACTGAAGCTTTCTTT; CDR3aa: CASSLAQGYTEAFF
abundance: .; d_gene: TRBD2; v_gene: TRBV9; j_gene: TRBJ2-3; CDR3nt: TGTGCCAGCAGCGTAGGGGATAGCGGGATGGGAACAGATACGCAGTATTTT; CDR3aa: CASSVGDSGMGTDTQYF
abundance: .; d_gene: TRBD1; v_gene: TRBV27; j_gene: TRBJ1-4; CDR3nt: TGTGCCAGCAGTTCCCGAGGACAGGGGCGAAATGAAAAACTGTTTTTT; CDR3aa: CASSSRGQGRNEKLFF
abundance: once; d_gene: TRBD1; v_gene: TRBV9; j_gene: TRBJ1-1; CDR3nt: TGTGCCAGCAGCTTAAAGGACAGGGGGGACACTGAAGCTTTCTTT; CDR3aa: CASSLKDRGDTEAFF
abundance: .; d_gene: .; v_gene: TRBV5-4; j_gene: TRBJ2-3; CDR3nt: TGTGCCAGCAGCTTGACCAGGTCCCGAGATACGCAGTATTTT; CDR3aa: CASSLTRSRDTQYF
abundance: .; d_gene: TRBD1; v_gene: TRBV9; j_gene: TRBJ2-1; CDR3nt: TGTGCCAGCAGCGTTTCAGGGGGTCCGAGCTCCTACAATGAGCAGTTCTTC; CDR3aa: CASSVSGGPSSYNEQFF
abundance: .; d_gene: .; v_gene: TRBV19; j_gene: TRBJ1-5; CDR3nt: TGTGCCAGTAGTTCCTGGGGAGTTAGCAATCAGCCCCAGCATTTT; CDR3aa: CASSSWGVSNQPQHF
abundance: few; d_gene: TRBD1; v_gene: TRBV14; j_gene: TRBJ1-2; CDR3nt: TGTGCCAGCAGCCGCTTCCGAGACAGGGACGATGGCTACACCTTC; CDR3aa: CASSRFRDRDDGYTF